A selection of T cell receptor beta chains follows, all from one sample in a study of blood T cell repertoires in COVID-19. TCRdb's table, derived via immunoSEQ multiplex PCR, lists solely in-frame clones and lacks some. The sample lists some 350,000 clones, around 83% occurring once. Sequenced sample: peripheral blood. These receptors all come from a man aged 25 to 40 with active or convalescent COVID-19. Both conserved end residues are part of each CDR3. A D gene is named only where the DNA matches it firmly. Not every row has a clone size; where given, it reads once, few, many or a size class.

CDR3	DNA	D	size	V	J	length
CASSQDKFGVGSGRGETQYF	TGCGCCAGCAGCCAAGATAAATTTGGGGTGGGTAGCGGGAGAGGGGAGACCCAGTACTTC	TRBD2	-	TRBV4-3	TRBJ2-5	20
CASSLRTSRDTQYF	TGTGCCAGCAGCTTAAGGACTTCCCGGGATACGCAGTATTTT	-	-	TRBV7-2	TRBJ2-3	14
CASSQGGWELFF	TGTGCCAGCAGCCAAGGAGGCTGGGAGCTGTTTTTT	-	-	TRBV3-1/TRBV3-2	TRBJ2-2	12
CAWSASPSTEAFF	TGTGCCTGGAGTGCGAGCCCCTCCACTGAAGCTTTCTTT	-	-	TRBV30	TRBJ1-1	13
CATGGLAGYNEQFF	TGTGCCACTGGCGGACTAGCGGGGTACAATGAGCAGTTCTTC	TRBD2	-	TRBV19	TRBJ2-1	14
CASTTGAGNTIYF	TGTGCCAGCACCACAGGGGCTGGAAACACCATATATTTT	TRBD1	-	TRBV2	TRBJ1-3	13
CASTLLAGGLVSREQFF	TGTGCCAGCACCCTTTTAGCGGGAGGCCTTGTCAGCCGGGAGCAGTTCTTC	TRBD2	few	TRBV27	TRBJ2-1	17
CASRSDRTEQFF	TGTGCCAGCAGATCTGACAGGACCGAGCAGTTCTTC	-	-	TRBV6-5	TRBJ2-1	12
CASSGPGGGSSGNTIYF	TGTGCCAGCAGCGGACCAGGGGGTGGGAGCTCTGGAAACACCATATATTTT	TRBD1	-	TRBV9	TRBJ1-3	17
CASSAVPSGNTIYF	TGTGCCAGCTCTGCAGTACCATCTGGAAACACCATATATTTT	-	-	TRBV18	TRBJ1-3	14
CASSDSHSKRDNEQYF	TGTGCCAGCAGTGACTCGCATTCAAAGAGGGACAACGAGCAGTACTTC	-	-	TRBV6-4	TRBJ2-7	16
CASSLTSTSNQPQHF	TGTGCCAGCTCACTAACTAGTACTAGCAATCAGCCCCAGCATTTT	-	-	TRBV18	TRBJ1-5	15
CASSLSGTRNHNEQFF	TGCGCCAGCAGCTTGTCCGGGACTAGAAACCACAATGAGCAGTTCTTC	TRBD2	-	TRBV5-1	TRBJ2-1	16
CASSQVLGYQETQYF	TGCGCCAGCAGCCAAGTTCTAGGCTATCAAGAGACCCAGTACTTC	-	-	TRBV4-1	TRBJ2-5	15
CASLSRTSTQYF	TGTGCCAGCCTTAGTCGGACTAGTACGCAGTATTTT	TRBD2	-	TRBV27	TRBJ2-3	12
CASSLSPTGELFF	TGTGCCAGCAGCCTTTCCCCGACCGGGGAGCTGTTTTTT	-	once	TRBV12-3/TRBV12-4	TRBJ2-2	13
CASSQGPGMGYGYTF	TGTGCCAGCAGCCAAGGACCGGGGATGGGCTATGGCTACACCTTC	-	-	TRBV4-2	TRBJ1-2	15
CSVEDWTNSYNEQFF	TGCAGCGTTGAAGATTGGACTAACTCCTACAATGAGCAGTTCTTC	-	-	TRBV29-1	TRBJ2-1	15
CASSRRLAGGSYNEQFF	TGTGCCAGCAGCCGTCGACTAGCGGGAGGTTCCTACAATGAGCAGTTCTTC	TRBD2	-	TRBV7-2	TRBJ2-1	17
CASSLVTFVRFGYEQYF	TGTGCCAGCAGCTTAGTGACTTTCGTCCGATTTGGCTACGAGCAGTACTTC	-	-	TRBV7-9	TRBJ2-7	17
CASSSYSYEQYF	TGTGCCAGCAGCTCCTACAGCTACGAGCAGTACTTC	-	-	TRBV5-6	TRBJ2-7	12
CASNKGGRNYGYTF	TGTGCCAGCAACAAGGGCGGGCGTAACTATGGCTACACCTTC	-	-	TRBV27	TRBJ1-2	14
CASSLRGSINSPLHF	TGTGCCAGCAGTTTGAGAGGCAGCATTAATTCACCCCTCCACTTT	-	once	TRBV28	TRBJ1-6	15
CASSLLGTAIRETQYF	TGTGCCAGCAGCTTACTGGGGACAGCTATTCGAGAGACCCAGTACTTC	TRBD1	-	TRBV7-9	TRBJ2-5	16
CASSYHRDEQPQHF	TGTGCCAGCTCCTACCACAGGGATGAACAGCCCCAGCATTTT	-	-	TRBV18	TRBJ1-5	14
CASGDRVLNEQFF	TGTGCCAGCGGGGACAGGGTACTTAATGAGCAGTTCTTC	TRBD1	-	TRBV27	TRBJ2-1	13
CASSLVREKLFF	TGTGCCAGCAGTTTGGTCAGGGAAAAACTGTTTTTT	-	-	TRBV28	TRBJ1-4	12
CASSNRAAGTGELFF	TGTGCCAGCAGTAACAGGGCCGCGGGCACCGGGGAGCTGTTTTTT	-	-	TRBV6-5	TRBJ2-2	15
CASGLVTGAEQYF	TGTGCTAGTGGTTTGGTTACAGGCGCCGAGCAGTACTTC	-	-	TRBV12-5	TRBJ2-7	13
CATGAIGDTNTGELFF	TGTGCCACCGGGGCGATTGGGGACACCAACACCGGGGAGCTGTTTTTT	-	-	TRBV24-1	TRBJ2-2	16
CASSLGPGYNSPLHF	TGTGCCAGCAGCTTGGGACCGGGATATAATTCACCCCTCCACTTT	-	-	TRBV5-6	TRBJ1-6	15
CAISPWPGRSEAFF	TGTGCCATCAGCCCCTGGCCAGGGCGCTCTGAAGCTTTCTTT	-	-	TRBV10-3	TRBJ1-1	14